Following are 26 T cell receptor beta chains from one sample sequenced in a study of blood T cell repertoires in COVID-19. TCRdb's table, derived via immunoSEQ multiplex PCR, lists solely in-frame clones and lacks some. Seen here are roughly 30,000 clones, 89% observed once, and the top ten hold roughly 3.5%. Sequencing was performed on peripheral blood. These receptors all stem from a human donor in a cohort sampled during active COVID-19.

This clone occurred once. The chain is built from TRBV7-8 and TRBJ2-3; weak D call: TRBD2 (5 bases). Germline loops: CDR1 SGHVS, CDR2 FQNEAQ. This CDR3 is built from 12 residues. The germline V and J ends were trimmed by 3 bases and 10 bases, with 11 bases remaining between them. The CDR3 region is CASSFRASSQYF. The DNA of the CDR3 is TGTGCCAGCAGCTTTAGGGCTAGCTCGCAGTATTTT.

This chain connects TRBV5-1 to TRBJ1-6; D is uncertain. Per germline, CDR1 SGHRS and CDR2 YFSETQ. This CDR3 is 13 amino acids long. V was pared by 0 bases and J by 6 bases, with 4 bases between. The CDR3 region has the DNA TGCGCCAGCAGCTTGGTAGCTAATTCACCCCTCCACTTT. Protein product: CASSLVANSPLHF.

This chain's CDR3 is CASSYAAVNTEAFF. In DNA, the CDR3 is TGTGCCAGCAGTTACGCGGCAGTGAACACTGAAGCTTTCTTT. The rearrangement links TRBV6-2 or TRBV6-3 to TRBJ1-1; D not resolved. V was shortened by 2 bases and J by 0 bases, with 7 bases between the two germline ends. The CDR3 has 14 residues. The germline V gene has CDR1 MNHEY and CDR2 SVGEGT.

CDR3 bases: TGTGCCAGCAGACCTGACACTAGCGGGGCCTACGAGCAGTACTTC. It codes for CASRPDTSGAYEQYF. The V and J genes are TRBV6-5 and TRBJ2-7; 10 nucleotides agree with TRBD2. The trim removed 6 bases at V and 2 bases at J, leaving 7 bases unmatched. The CDR3 extends over 15 amino acids. The germline gives CDR1 MNHEY, CDR2 SVGAGI.

The rearrangement links TRBV2 to TRBJ2-4, with a weak D call TRBD1 (6 bases). The germline V gene has CDR1 SNHLY and CDR2 FYNNEI. The V and J ends lost 5 bases and 0 bases respectively, with 11 bases between them. The CDR3 spans 15 residues. CDR3: CASSRQELAKNIQYF. The DNA of the CDR3 is TGTGCCAGCAGTAGACAGGAGTTAGCCAAAAACATTCAGTACTTC. The variable domain in full, with the rest retrieved from reference TRBV2 and TRBJ2-4, is EPEVTQTPSHQVTQMGQEVILRCVPISNHLYFYWYRQILGQKVEFLVSFYNNEISEKSEIFDDQFSVERPDGSNFTLKIRSTKLEDSAMYFCASSRQELAKNIQYFGAGTRLSVL.

This clone was counted once. The rearrangement links TRBV30 to TRBJ2-1, with a weak D call TRBD2 (5 bases). Germline CDR1 reads GTSNPN; CDR2 reads SVGIG (reference sequence). The germline V and J ends were trimmed by 5 bases and 2 bases, with 7 bases remaining between them. This CDR3 comprises 12 residues. The CDR3 DNA is TGTGCCTGGGACTATACCTACAATGAGCAGTTCTTC. This translates into CAWDYTYNEQFF.

The V call is TRBV20-1, the J call TRBJ1-1; 7 nucleotides align to TRBD1. This CDR3 is built from 12 residues. The germline V gene encodes CDR1 DFQATT and CDR2 SNEGSKA (reference sequence). V lost 3 bases, J lost 7 bases, and 5 bases stayed unmatched. The CDR3, as DNA: TGCAGTGCTAGTGGGGACAGCCTTGAAGCTTTCTTT. Its translation: CSASGDSLEAFF.

The V and J genes are TRBV6-5 and TRBJ2-7; a possible D gene is TRBD2 (5 bases). The CDR3 consists of 13 residues. The germline V and J ends were trimmed by 6 bases and 7 bases, with 16 bases remaining between them. Germline CDR1 is MNHEY and CDR2 is SVGAGI. The DNA of the CDR3 is TGTGCCAGCAGCACAACTAGGAAGGGTGAGCAGTACTTC. It specifies CASSTTRKGEQYF.

This CDR3 reads CAWSRYTLGDTEAFF. The CDR3 coding sequence is TGTGCCTGGAGCCGGTACACCCTTGGAGACACTGAAGCTTTCTTT. This chain connects TRBV30 to TRBJ1-1; D remains unclear. The germline gives CDR1 GTSNPN, CDR2 SVGIG (reference sequence). CDR3 length: 15 residues. Trimming cost V 3 bases and J 3 bases, with 17 bases left between them.

Sample share makes this clone medium-sized. The rearrangement uses TRBV6-2 or TRBV6-3 and TRBJ2-1; D is undetermined. Trimming shortened V by 4 bases and J by 1 base, and 11 bases separated the two germline ends. This CDR3 comprises 15 residues. Germline V gene data show CDR1 as MNHEY and CDR2 as SVGEGT. The CDR3 bases are TGTGCCAGCAGTTTCTATATTACTTCCTACAATGAGCAGTTCTTC. Its translation: CASSFYITSYNEQFF.

The chain joins TRBV11-2 to TRBJ2-3; TRBD2 agrees at 11 bases. V shed 3 bases and J 2 bases; nucleotides not matched to a gene: 13. There are 19 residues in the CDR3. The V gene's germline CDR1 is SGHAT and CDR2 FQNNGV. This chain's CDR3 is CASSLGRIAGGYNTDTQYF. Here the CDR3 DNA reads TGTGCCAGCAGCTTGGGTCGGATAGCGGGGGGGTACAACACAGATACGCAGTATTTT.

The rearrangement uses TRBV2 and TRBJ2-7; D ambiguous. This CDR3 is built from 11 residues. V was trimmed by 5 bases and J by 2 bases, leaving 4 bases between them. Germline CDR1 SNHLY, CDR2 FYNNEI. CDR3 coding DNA: TGTGCCAGCAGTCAGACCTACGAGCAGTACTTC. This gives the protein CASSQTYEQYF.

The chain is built from TRBV5-1 and TRBJ2-2; 12 bases map to TRBD2. CDR1 and CDR2 from the germline V gene are SGHRS and YFSETQ. The CDR3 contains 15 residues. Unmatched junction bases numbered 1, after V lost 5 bases and J lost 2 bases. Here the CDR3 DNA reads TGCGCCAGCAGACTAGCGGGGGGCAACACCGGGGAGCTGTTTTTT. The encoded protein is CASRLAGGNTGELFF.

This chain links TRBV6-2 or TRBV6-3 with TRBJ2-3, with 15 bases lining up with TRBD2. The J segment lost 11 bases and the V segment lost 5 bases, leaving 8 bases of the junction unmatched. This CDR3 comprises 15 residues. The V gene's germline CDR1 is MNHEY and CDR2 SVGEGT. CDR3 coding DNA: TGTGCCAGCAGTGCGTACGGGACTAGCGGGGGGAAGCAGTATTTT. This encodes CASSAYGTSGGKQYF.

The chain recombines TRBV18 with TRBJ2-3; a possible D gene is TRBD2 (6 bases). The CDR3 totals 14 residues. Trimming shortened V by 3 bases and J by 1 base, and 8 bases separated the two germline ends. The V gene's germline CDR1 is KGHSH and CDR2 LQKENI. The DNA for the CDR3 is TGTGCCAGCTCACCGGGCGGGGGCACAGATACGCAGTATTTT. It yields the protein CASSPGGGTDTQYF.

The chain combines TRBV9 with TRBJ2-3; D is undetermined. The CDR3 has 15 residues. The germline V and J ends were trimmed by 4 bases and 1 base, with 13 bases remaining between them. Germline V gives CDR1 SGDLS, CDR2 YYNGEE. CDR3 amino acids: CASSPGSFGTDTQYF. The CDR3 DNA is TGTGCCAGCAGCCCAGGATCGTTTGGCACAGATACGCAGTATTTT. Combining the CDR3 with reference TRBV9 and TRBJ2-3 gives the whole variable domain DSGVTQTPKHLITATGQRVTLRCSPRSGDLSVYWYQQSLDQGLQFLIQYYNGEERAKGNILERFSAQQFPDLHSELNLSSLELGDSALYFCASSPGSFGTDTQYFGPGTRLTVL.

The chain combines TRBV7-6 with TRBJ2-1; perhaps TRBD1 as D (6 bases). CDR3 length: 15 residues. The germline CDR1 and CDR2 sequences are SGHVS and FNYEAQ. V was clipped by 5 bases and J by 0 bases, with 11 bases between them. The CDR3 is CASSPGVTSYNEQFF. The CDR3 coding sequence is TGTGCCAGCAGCCCAGGGGTTACCTCCTACAATGAGCAGTTCTTC.

The gene calls are TRBV4-2 and TRBJ2-5, with D maybe TRBD2 (6 bases). Per the germline V gene, CDR1 is LGHNA and CDR2 is YNFKEQ. This CDR3 has 14 amino acids. The germline V and J ends were trimmed by 3 bases and 1 base, with 9 bases remaining between them. This CDR3 reads CASSQAGSQETQYF. CDR3 in DNA: TGTGCCAGCAGCCAGGCGGGGTCCCAAGAGACCCAGTACTTC.

This clone was seen a few times. The chain couples TRBV3-1 (or the pseudogene TRBV3-2) to TRBJ2-3; TRBD1 agrees at 9 bases. The CDR3 length is 15 residues. The junction had 4 bases not matched to a gene; V was cut back by 1 base and J by 5 bases. The germline V gene encodes CDR1 LGHDT and CDR2 YNNKEL (reference sequence). The CDR3 sequence is CASSQANRGRDTQYF. The CDR3 nucleotides are TGTGCCAGCAGCCAAGCTAACAGGGGGCGAGATACGCAGTATTTT.

The genes are TRBV19 and TRBJ1-5, with a tentative D call TRBD1 (6 bases). This CDR3 is 15 amino acids long. Trimming stripped 3 bases from V and 3 bases from J, with 12 bases between. CDR1 is LNHDA, CDR2 SQIVND, per germline (reference sequence). The CDR3 protein is CASSMTGTINQPQHF. In DNA, the CDR3 is TGTGCCAGTAGTATGACAGGTACGATCAATCAGCCCCAGCATTTT.

The chain uses TRBV14 and TRBJ2-4; 11 bases are shared with TRBD1. CDR3 length equals 15 residues. The V gene end was trimmed by 1 base and the J gene end by 9 bases; junction bases not matched to a gene: 5. CDR1 SGHDN and CDR2 FVKESK come from the germline V gene. CDR3 in amino acids: CASSQGTGGGGIQYF. The CDR3 DNA sequence: TGTGCCAGCAGCCAAGGGACAGGGGGCGGCGGCATTCAGTACTTC.

V is TRBV4-1 and J is TRBJ1-3, with D possibly TRBD1 on 6 matching bases. This CDR3 comprises 15 residues. V lost 1 base, J lost 2 bases, and 9 bases lay in between. The germline V gene has CDR1 MGHRA and CDR2 YSYEKL. The CDR3 protein is CASSQATGAGNTIYF. The CDR3 coding sequence is TGCGCCAGCAGCCAAGCGACAGGCGCTGGAAACACCATATATTTT.

J is TRBJ1-2 and V is TRBV6-5; maybe TRBD1 (6 bases). This CDR3 is 13 amino acids long. The V gene's germline CDR1 is MNHEY and CDR2 SVGAGI. The V end lost 5 bases, the J end lost 8 bases, and 15 bases lay between the germline ends. DNA for the CDR3: TGTGCCAGCAGTACAGGGTTGAGGGACGGCTACACCTTC. Protein product: CASSTGLRDGYTF.

The chain carries TRBV11-1 and TRBJ2-3, with 9 positions matching TRBD1. The CDR3 has 14 amino acids. Per the germline V gene, CDR1 is SGHAT and CDR2 is FQDESV (reference sequence). The junction had 6 bases not matched to a gene; V was cut back by 5 bases and J by 6 bases. The CDR3 nucleotides are TGTGCCAGCAGCCTGGACAGGGGTGGGGATACGCAGTATTTT. Its protein is CASSLDRGGDTQYF. Based on the CDR3 plus reference TRBV11-1 and TRBJ2-3, the full variable domain is EAEVAQSPRYKITEKSQAVAFWCDPISGHATLYWYRQILGQGPELLVQFQDESVVDDSQLPKDRFSAERLKGVDSTLKIQPAELGDSAMYLCASSLDRGGDTQYFGPGTRLTVL.

The V and J genes are TRBV3-1 (or the pseudogene TRBV3-2) and TRBJ2-3; D not resolved. CDR3 length: 16 amino acids. V was pared by 0 bases and J by 4 bases, with 14 bases between. Looked up from germline, CDR1 is LGHDT and CDR2 is YNNKEL (reference sequence). The CDR3 sequence: CASSQETRSGSDTQYF. DNA of the CDR3: TGTGCCAGCAGCCAAGAGACGAGGAGTGGCTCAGATACGCAGTATTTT.

The table lists this clone with a count of one. The genes are TRBV5-6 and TRBJ1-3; D perhaps matches TRBD1 (5 bases). Per the germline V gene, CDR1 is SGHDT and CDR2 is YYEEEE. The CDR3 runs to 16 residues. Deletions cut 2 bases from V and 4 bases from J, with 16 bases between. The DNA for the CDR3 is TGTGCCAGCAGCTTCGGGGCCGGGAGGACGGGAAACACCATATATTTT. Amino acid sequence: CASSFGAGRTGNTIYF.